What follows are 11 T cell receptor beta chains derived from one specimen sequenced in a study of identical twins. TCRdb reprocessed the 5' RACE reads via MiXCR and lists one record per CDR3 protein. The data hold roughly 540,000 distinct CDR3 sequences, with about 20% observed a single time. The sample was also reused in another study, on T cells expressing NK-cell markers.

The sequencing sample was made of CD4+ T cells sorted from blood. These receptors all come from a woman between 18 and 29 years old in good health.

This clonotype was detected only a few times. An end of the junction does not agree with germline; a read error may underlie this. The chain couples TRBV5-1 to TRBJ2-7; TRBD1 agrees at 10 bases. The CDR3 spans 15 residues. In germline, CDR1 is SGHRS, CDR2 YFSETQ. The CDR3 sequence is CASSPRDRGTYEQYF. Here the CDR3 DNA reads TGTGCCAGCTCACCGCGGGACAGGGGTACCTACGAGCAGTACTTC.

In nucleotides, the CDR3 is TGTGCCAGCAGCCCTTACAGGGATTTGTACCAAGAGACCCAGTACTTC. Its translation is CASSPYRDLYQETQYF. The J gene is TRBJ2-5, the V gene TRBV11-3; a weak D match, TRBD1 (6 bases). Trimming took off 5 bases at V and 0 bases at J, with 16 bases between the two ends. This CDR3 is 16 amino acids long. Germline CDR1 reads SGHNT; CDR2 reads YENEEA.

This chain uses TRBV7-8 with TRBJ2-3, with TRBD2 identical over 7 bases. The CDR3 spans 15 residues. CDR1 is SGHVS, CDR2 FQNEAQ, per germline. Losses at the gene ends were 4 bases for V and 3 bases for J; bases not matched to a gene: 7. The CDR3 loop is CASSSQRDQTDTQYF. The CDR3 region has the DNA TGTGCCAGCAGCTCCCAGCGGGACCAGACAGATACGCAGTATTTT.

This clonotype showed up just a few times. V usage is TRBV29-1 and J usage is TRBJ1-1, with D possibly being TRBD1 (5 bases). Trimming removed 7 bases from V and 14 bases from J, with 29 bases in between. The CDR3 runs to 14 residues. The germline gives CDR1 SQVTM, CDR2 ANQGSEA. The CDR3 bases are TGCAGCGCTGACAGAGCTTCCGGGACGGTACGTGTCTTCTTT. This codes for CSADRASGTVRVFF.

This clonotype has more than one count but fewer than ten. V usage is TRBV9 and J usage is TRBJ1-1; D is possibly TRBD1 (6 bases). Between the trimmed V and J ends, which lost 0 bases and 5 bases, there was a span of 11 bases. Germline V gives CDR1 SGDLS, CDR2 YYNGEE. This CDR3 has 14 amino acids. This CDR3 reads CASSVVSQGTEAFF. The CDR3 DNA follows: TGTGCCAGCAGCGTAGTGTCCCAGGGGACTGAAGCTTTCTTT.

This clonotype was seen at least ten times. This chain uses TRBV6-5 with TRBJ1-5, with no clear D. The CDR3 covers 16 residues. CDR1 MNHEY and CDR2 SVGAGI come from the germline V gene. The germline V and J ends were trimmed by 2 bases and 2 bases, with 13 bases remaining between them. In DNA, the CDR3 is TGTGCCAGCAGTTACGTAGCGGGAGAAGGCAATCAGCCCCAGCATTTT. Encoded protein: CASSYVAGEGNQPQHF.

The CDR3 coding sequence is TGCGCCAGCAGCTTCGGGGGGGCCGGAGGCAATGAGCAGTTCTTC. This translates into CASSFGGAGGNEQFF. This sequence joins TRBV5-1 and TRBJ2-1; 8 bases agree with TRBD2. CDR1 is SGHRS and CDR2 is YFSETQ in the germline V gene. V was clipped by 2 bases and J by 6 bases; unmatched bases: 7. The CDR3 extends over 15 amino acids.

V is TRBV20-1 and J is TRBJ1-1; D is possibly TRBD1 (5 bases). The CDR3 totals 15 residues. Germline V gene sequence: CDR1 DFQATT, CDR2 SNEGSKA (reference sequence). V lost 5 bases and J lost 4, with 20 bases in between. The CDR3 region has the DNA TGCAGTGCTCCTTGGACAAGGGCTTGGGGCACTGAAGCTTTCTTT. Translating gives CSAPWTRAWGTEAFF.

The table lists this clonotype with a few counts. The chain has TRBV10-1 and TRBJ1-1, with D possibly matching TRBD1 (5 bases). CDR3 length equals 15 residues. Germline loops: CDR1 WNHNN, CDR2 SYGVQD (reference sequence). V dropped 3 bases and J dropped 5 bases, with 16 bases sitting between them. CDR3 coding DNA: TGCGCCAGCAGTGATCGCCAGGGAGGGAGAACTGAAGCTTTCTTT. Its translation: CASSDRQGGRTEAFF.

The chain uses TRBV6-4 and TRBJ1-4; the match to TRBD1 covers 8 bases. V shed 11 bases, J shed 6 bases, and the junction held 8 bases outside the gene matches. In germline, CDR1 is MRHNA, CDR2 SNTAGT. The CDR3 is made up of 13 amino acids. CDR3 residues: CASCSDRDEKLFF. CDR3 sequence (DNA): TGTGCCTCGTGCTCGGACAGGGATGAAAAACTGTTTTTT.

This clonotype was observed a few times. The gene calls are TRBV25-1 and TRBJ1-6; D possibly corresponds to TRBD1 (5 bases). This CDR3 contains 15 residues. Trimming took 5 bases from V and 8 from J, leaving 16 bases between them. In germline, CDR1 is MGHDK, CDR2 SYGVNS. The CDR3, as DNA: TGTGCCAGCAGTTCACAGCCGGGACCGTATTCACCCCTCCACTTT. Translation: CASSSQPGPYSPLHF.